The clone carrying this T cell receptor (beta chain) appeared a few times. These data are taken from a study of T-cell reconstitution after alpha-beta-depleted transplantation in children. Preparation of the TCRbeta library used unique molecular identifiers. TCRdb re-analysed the PCR reads in MiXCR, keeping a single row per CDR3 protein. Here the sample spans nearly 550,000 distinct CDR3 sequences, around 17% being singletons. The receptor was derived from a human donor who donated a stem cell graft to a child with acute lymphoblastic leukemia. The source material was PBMCs from the stem cell graft donor, sampled from the stem cell graft.

The CDR3 here is CASSIQSSYEQYF. The CDR3 bases are TGCGCCAGCAGCATACAGAGCTCCTACGAGCAGTACTTC. The chain employs TRBV5-1 and TRBJ2-7; D call uncertain. V was pared by 4 bases and J by 0 bases, with 8 bases between. Germline V gives CDR1 SGHRS, CDR2 YFSETQ. CDR3 length equals 13 residues. Complete variable domain (other parts from reference TRBV5-1 and TRBJ2-7): KAGVTQTPRYLIKTRGQQVTLSCSPISGHRSVSWYQQTPGQGLQFLFEYFSETQRNKGNFPGRFSGRQFSNSRSEMNVSTLELGDSALYLCASSIQSSYEQYFGPGTRLTVT.